This T cell receptor beta chain comes out of a study of T cells in Graves' hyperthyroidism and ophthalmopathy. Per germline, CDR1 SGDLS and CDR2 YYNGEE. The CDR3 length is 13 residues. V was trimmed by 5 bases and J by 6 bases, leaving 12 bases between them. General study results and limits: Most thyroid clonotypes expanded above 0.001 were also detected in blood.

Of note for this clonotype: The antigen remains unidentified.

Amplification of TCR beta CDR3 regions used RNA as the template. TCR CDR3 underwent first-round RT-PCR with the HTBI primer set. A single record per CDR3 protein comes from TCRdb applying MiXCR to the multiplex PCR reads. The table includes more than 300,000 distinct CDR3 sequences, roughly 20% detected once. The receptor was isolated from a man between 18 and 29 years old with Graves' ophthalmopathy. Sequenced: blood. The V and J genes are TRBV9 and TRBJ1-5; a weak D match, TRBD1 (6 bases). CDR3 DNA: TGTGCCAGCAGTGCCACAGGGACTCAGCCCCAGCATTTT. Protein sequence: CASSATGTQPQHF.